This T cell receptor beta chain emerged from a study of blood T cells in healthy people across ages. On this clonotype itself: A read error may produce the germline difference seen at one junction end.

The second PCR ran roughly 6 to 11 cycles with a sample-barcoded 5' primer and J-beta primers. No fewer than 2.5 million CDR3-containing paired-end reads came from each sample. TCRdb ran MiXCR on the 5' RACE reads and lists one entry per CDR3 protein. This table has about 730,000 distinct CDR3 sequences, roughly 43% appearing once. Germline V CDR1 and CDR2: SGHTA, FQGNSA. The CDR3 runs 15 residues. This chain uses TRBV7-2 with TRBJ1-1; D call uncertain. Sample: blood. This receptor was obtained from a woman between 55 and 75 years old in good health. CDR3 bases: TGTGCCAGCAGCCCCCAGCCCGCCATGAACGCTGAAGCTTTCTTT. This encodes CASSPQPAMNAEAFF.